This T cell receptor beta chain was sequenced during a study of T cell responses to AZD1222 COVID-19 vaccine. Regarding the study as a whole: Without day 14 samples, only post-peak T cell repertoires were studied. Spike as a whole was targeted by vaccine-associated CD4 TCRs, dominant at 160-218 and 743-854. Seropositive at baseline were only a handful of AZD1222 recipients. Possibly, clonal diversity was underestimated; donors were largely white British and included more females.

The CDR3 length is 16 residues. Trimming removed 3 bases from V and 4 bases from J, with 17 bases in between. Per germline, CDR1 ENHRY and CDR2 SYGVKD. The method was immunoSEQ multiplex PCR; TCRdb's version includes in-frame clones alone and lacks a portion of them. The top ten hold 20% to 25% of the sample, which has 45,000 to 55,000 clones, more than 60% seen once. Comment on this clone: No antigen is known for it.

Here the sequenced sample was peripheral blood, taken on day 0 of MenACWY control vaccination. The rearrangement joins TRBV10-3 to TRBJ2-3; possibly TRBD1 for D (6 bases). This receptor was obtained from an adult in good health. The CDR3 sequence: CAISDRGSGRADTQYF. For the CDR3, the DNA is TGTGCCATCAGTGACAGGGGAAGCGGACGTGCAGATACGCAGTATTTT.